This TCR beta chain was identified in a study of T cells in women clearing cervical HPV infection. Overall study context: Control women cleared a single incident HPV16 infection within 12 months.

A word on this clone: The antigen remains undetermined. Read data end 3 residues before the CDR3 end; the end is taken from the germline J gene.

Sequencing used immunoSEQ multiplex PCR; TCRdb keeps in-frame clones, though not all of them. Here the sample table reports 15,000 or so clones. Germline CDR1 LNHDA, CDR2 SQIVND (reference sequence). The CDR3 covers 15 residues. V shed 7 bases and J shed 2 bases, with 15 bases lying between them. Whole-study findings and limits: CIN3+ cases had significantly higher TCR repertoire richness than controls, but evenness did not differ. Combining TCR richness with V gene abundances gave approximately 0.84 AUC.

MY09/MY11 PCR detected cervical HPV DNA; dot-blot assigned genotypes. The TCR sequence derives from a woman aged 18-69 years with a cervical HPV16 infection that either progressed to CIN3+ or cleared (not recorded which). Specimen: blood buffy coat. This chain joins TRBV19 and TRBJ1-5, with D perhaps TRBD1 (5 bases). CDR3 loop: CASTRGGGGNQPQHF. The sequenced part of the CDR3 DNA is TGTGCCAGTACCCGCGGGGGTGGGGGCAATCAGCCC. Filled out from reference TRBV19 and TRBJ1-5, the complete variable domain reads DGGITQSPKYLFRKEGQNVTLSCEQNLNHDAMYWYRQDPGQGLRLIYYSQIVNDFQKGDIAEGYSVSREKKESFPLTVTSAQKNPTAFYLCASTRGGGGNQPQHFGDGTRLSIL.